These 11 T cell receptor beta chains share one sample of origin, sequenced in a study of T cells after somatic rescue of genetic block. Generated by immunoSEQ multiplex PCR, the TCRdb table keeps only in-frame clones and is missing some. The sample shows 45,000 to 55,000 clones, approximately 96% of them seen only once. Sequences were obtained from peripheral blood mononuclear cells (PBMCs). Receptor source: a child in the first two years of life.

The chain is built from TRBV6-5 and TRBJ2-7; D might be TRBD2 (5 bases). The germline CDR1 and CDR2 sequences are MNHEY and SVGAGI. Deletions cut 4 bases from V and 3 bases from J, with 13 bases between. The CDR3 contains 14 residues. CDR3 nucleotides: TGTGCCAGCAGTTTGGCTAGCTCCTTCTACGAGCAGTACTTC. The encoded protein is CASSLASSFYEQYF.

CDR3 in amino acids: CASSQEPQISYGYTF. DNA for the CDR3: TGCGCCAGCAGCCAAGAGCCCCAGATCTCCTATGGCTACACCTTC. The rearrangement joins TRBV4-1 to TRBJ1-2, with D hard to call. Deletions cut 0 bases from V and 4 bases from J, with 12 bases between. The V gene's germline CDR1 is MGHRA and CDR2 YSYEKL. This CDR3 spans 15 amino acids.

This clone is a singleton in its sample. The chain couples TRBV5-6 to TRBJ2-7, with 9 bases lining up with TRBD1. V lost 4 bases, J lost 6 bases, and 5 bases stayed unmatched. CDR1 and CDR2 from the germline V gene are SGHDT and YYEEEE. The CDR3 runs to 13 residues. The DNA for the CDR3 is TGTGCCAGCAGCCGGGACAGGGTGGTCGAGCAGTACTTC. Protein: CASSRDRVVEQYF.

The chain recombines TRBV5-4 with TRBJ1-2; D may be TRBD1 (5 bases). With 0 bases removed from V and 9 bases from J, the gap between germline ends came to 9 bases. This CDR3 comprises 12 residues. Germline-derived CDR1 and CDR2 are SGHNT and YYREEE (reference sequence). CDR3 residues: CASSLGGRSYTF. DNA of the CDR3: TGTGCCAGCAGCTTGGGGGGCAGAAGCTACACCTTC.

The rearrangement uses TRBV27 and TRBJ1-2; 10 bases line up with TRBD1. Looked up from germline, CDR1 is MNHEY and CDR2 is SMNVEV (reference sequence). CDR3 length equals 14 residues. Trimming at V came to 3 bases and at J to 3 bases, leaving 1 base not matched to a gene. The CDR3 bases are TGTGCCAGCAGTTTGACAGGGGGCCACTATGGCTACACCTTC. Protein product: CASSLTGGHYGYTF.

The rearrangement uses TRBV9 and TRBJ2-1; 10 bases agree with TRBD2. V shed 4 bases, J shed 3 bases, and the junction held 4 bases outside the gene matches. The CDR3 runs to 15 residues. CDR1 and CDR2 (germline): SGDLS, YYNGEE. In nucleotides, the CDR3 is TGTGCCAGCAGCACCTTAGCGGGAGGCTACAATGAGCAGTTCTTC. It is translated as CASSTLAGGYNEQFF.

The chain carries TRBV6-5 and TRBJ2-3; D possibly corresponds to TRBD2 (6 bases). Looked up from germline, CDR1 is MNHEY and CDR2 is SVGAGI. The length of the CDR3 is 15 residues. Trimming shortened V by 0 bases and J by 1 base, and 8 bases separated the two germline ends. CDR3 loop: CASSYSLAGTDTQYF. The CDR3, as DNA: TGTGCCAGCAGTTACTCGTTAGCGGGCACAGATACGCAGTATTTT.

The chain links TRBV4-2 to TRBJ2-2, with a possible D match to TRBD2 (6 bases). Per germline, CDR1 LGHNA and CDR2 YNFKEQ. The length of the CDR3 is 18 residues. Trimming took off 1 base at V and 0 bases at J, with 15 bases between the two ends. The CDR3 spells CASSQAGLIFANTGELFF. For the CDR3, the DNA is TGTGCCAGCAGCCAAGCTGGACTAATATTCGCGAACACCGGGGAGCTGTTTTTT.

This rearrangement joins TRBV6-5 to TRBJ1-6; D not certain. CDR3 length equals 14 residues. Trimming cost V 4 bases and J 0 bases, with 4 bases left between them. Germline V gene lookup returns CDR1 MNHEY and CDR2 SVGAGI. CDR3 in DNA: TGTGCCAGCAGTTTGGTCTCCTATAATTCACCCCTCCACTTT. Translating gives CASSLVSYNSPLHF.

The rearrangement joins TRBV5-1 to TRBJ2-7; 15 bases are a match to TRBD2. The length of the CDR3 is 15 residues. With 4 bases clipped from V and 5 bases from J, the junction kept 4 bases outside the gene matches. Germline CDR1 is SGHRS and CDR2 is YFSETQ. The CDR3 nucleotides read TGCGCCAGCAGCGGGGGACTAGCGGGAGGTAACGAGCAGTACTTC. It codes for CASSGGLAGGNEQYF.

J is TRBJ1-1 and V is TRBV21-1; the DNA was not used to check the table's D call, TRBD1. TRBV21-1 is termed a pseudogene. This CDR3 spans 14 amino acids. CDR3 region: CASSKALSRTEAFF. CDR3 sequence (DNA): TGTGCCAGCAGCAAAGCGTTGAGCAGGACTGAAGCTTTCTTT.